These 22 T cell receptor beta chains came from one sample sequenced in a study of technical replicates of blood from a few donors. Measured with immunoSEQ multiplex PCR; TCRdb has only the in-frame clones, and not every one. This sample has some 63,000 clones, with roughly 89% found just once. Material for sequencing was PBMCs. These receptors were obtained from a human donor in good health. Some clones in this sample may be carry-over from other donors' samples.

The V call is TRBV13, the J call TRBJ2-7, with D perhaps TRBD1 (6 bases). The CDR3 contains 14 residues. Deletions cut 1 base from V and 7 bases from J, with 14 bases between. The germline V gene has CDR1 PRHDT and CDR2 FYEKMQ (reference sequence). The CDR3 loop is CASSLAGTPWEQYF. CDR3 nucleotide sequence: TGTGCCAGCAGCTTAGCCGGGACACCGTGGGAGCAGTACTTC.

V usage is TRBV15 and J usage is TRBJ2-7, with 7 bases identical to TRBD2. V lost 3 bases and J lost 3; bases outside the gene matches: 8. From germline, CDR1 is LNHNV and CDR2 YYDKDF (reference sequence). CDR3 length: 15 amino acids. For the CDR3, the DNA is TGTGCCACCAGCAGGGGAGGGTCTTGGGGCTACGAGCAGTACTTC. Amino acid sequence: CATSRGGSWGYEQYF.

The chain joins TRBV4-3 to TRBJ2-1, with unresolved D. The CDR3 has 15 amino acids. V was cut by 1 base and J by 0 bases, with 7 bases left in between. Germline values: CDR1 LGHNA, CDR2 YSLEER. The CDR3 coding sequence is TGCGCCAGCAGCCAAGCTAGGAGCTCCTACAATGAGCAGTTCTTC. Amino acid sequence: CASSQARSSYNEQFF.

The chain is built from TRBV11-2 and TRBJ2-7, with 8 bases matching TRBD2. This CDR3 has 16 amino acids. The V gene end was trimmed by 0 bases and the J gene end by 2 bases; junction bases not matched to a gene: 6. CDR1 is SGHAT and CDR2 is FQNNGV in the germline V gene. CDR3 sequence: CASSLEGSGTPYEQYF. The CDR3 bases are TGTGCCAGCAGCTTAGAAGGTAGCGGGACCCCCTACGAGCAGTACTTC.

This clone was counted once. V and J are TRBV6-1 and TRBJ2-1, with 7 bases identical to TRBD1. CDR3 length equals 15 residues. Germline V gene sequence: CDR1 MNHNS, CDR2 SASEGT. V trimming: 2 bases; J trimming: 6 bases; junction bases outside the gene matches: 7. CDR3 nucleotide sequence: TGTGCCAGCAGTGAACCATGGGCAGGGGGCAATGAGCAGTTCTTC. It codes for CASSEPWAGGNEQFF.

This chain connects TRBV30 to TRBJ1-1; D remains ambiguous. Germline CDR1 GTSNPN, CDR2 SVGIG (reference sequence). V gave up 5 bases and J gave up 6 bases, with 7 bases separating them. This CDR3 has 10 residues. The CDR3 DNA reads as TGTGCCTGGGGGAGGGCTGAAGCTTTCTTT. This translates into CAWGRAEAFF.

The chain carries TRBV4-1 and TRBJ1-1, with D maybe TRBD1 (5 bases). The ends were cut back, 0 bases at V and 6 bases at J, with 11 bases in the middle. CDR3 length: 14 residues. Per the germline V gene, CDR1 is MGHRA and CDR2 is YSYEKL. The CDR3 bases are TGCGCCAGCAGCCAAGAAGGGGTCGGTGCTGAAGCTTTCTTT. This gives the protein CASSQEGVGAEAFF.

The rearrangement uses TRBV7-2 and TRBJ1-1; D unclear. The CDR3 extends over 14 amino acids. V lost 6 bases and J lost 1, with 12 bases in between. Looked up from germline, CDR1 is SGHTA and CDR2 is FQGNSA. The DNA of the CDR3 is TGTGCCAGCAGAGTTCCGGGAGGGAACACTGAAGCTTTCTTT. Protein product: CASRVPGGNTEAFF.

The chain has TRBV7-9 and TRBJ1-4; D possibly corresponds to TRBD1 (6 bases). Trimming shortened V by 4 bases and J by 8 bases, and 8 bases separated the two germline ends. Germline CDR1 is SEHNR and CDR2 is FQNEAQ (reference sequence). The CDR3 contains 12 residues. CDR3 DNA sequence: TGTGCCAGCAGCTCAGACAGGGAAAAACTGTTTTTT. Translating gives CASSSDREKLFF.

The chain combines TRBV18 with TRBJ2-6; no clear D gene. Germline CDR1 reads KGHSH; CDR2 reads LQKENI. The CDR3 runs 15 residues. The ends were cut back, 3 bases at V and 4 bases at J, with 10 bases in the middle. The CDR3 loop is CASSPVSPGANVLTF. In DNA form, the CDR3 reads TGTGCCAGCTCACCCGTATCCCCCGGGGCCAACGTCCTGACTTTC.

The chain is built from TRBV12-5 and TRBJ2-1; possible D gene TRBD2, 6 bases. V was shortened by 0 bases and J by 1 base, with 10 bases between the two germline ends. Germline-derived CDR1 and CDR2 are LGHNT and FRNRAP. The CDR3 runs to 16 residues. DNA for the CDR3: TGTGCTAGTGGTTTGGTAGGCGGGAATTCCTACAATGAGCAGTTCTTC. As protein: CASGLVGGNSYNEQFF.

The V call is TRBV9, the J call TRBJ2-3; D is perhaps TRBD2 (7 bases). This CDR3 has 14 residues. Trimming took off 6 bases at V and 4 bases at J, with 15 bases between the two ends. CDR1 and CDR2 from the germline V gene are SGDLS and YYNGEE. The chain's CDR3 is CASNMGGLADTQYF. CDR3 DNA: TGTGCCAGCAACATGGGGGGGCTGGCAGATACGCAGTATTTT.

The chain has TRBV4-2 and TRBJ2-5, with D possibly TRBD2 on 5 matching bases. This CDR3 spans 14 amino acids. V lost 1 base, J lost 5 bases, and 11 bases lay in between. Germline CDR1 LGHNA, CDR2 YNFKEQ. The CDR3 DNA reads TGTGCCAGCAGCCAAGGTGTCCGAGGGGAGACCCAGTACTTC. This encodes CASSQGVRGETQYF.

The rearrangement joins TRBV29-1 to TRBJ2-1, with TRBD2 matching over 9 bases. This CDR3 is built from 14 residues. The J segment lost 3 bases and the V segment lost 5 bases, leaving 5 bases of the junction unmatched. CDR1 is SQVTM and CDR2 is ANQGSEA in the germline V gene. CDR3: CSVKAGGIYNEQFF. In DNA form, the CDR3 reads TGCAGCGTTAAAGCGGGGGGTATCTACAATGAGCAGTTCTTC.

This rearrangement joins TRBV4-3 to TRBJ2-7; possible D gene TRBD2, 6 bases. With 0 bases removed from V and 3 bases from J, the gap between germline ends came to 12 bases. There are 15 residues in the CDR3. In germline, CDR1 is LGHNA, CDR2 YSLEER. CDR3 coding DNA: TGCGCCAGCAGCCAAGATTGGGGGGACGGCTACGAGCAGTACTTC. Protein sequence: CASSQDWGDGYEQYF.

CDR3 loop: CAIRRTTTSYEQYF. The CDR3 DNA sequence: TGTGCCATCAGACGGACTACTACCTCCTACGAGCAGTACTTC. The chain employs TRBV10-3 and TRBJ2-7, with a weak D call TRBD2 (6 bases). This CDR3 is 14 amino acids long. Per germline, CDR1 ENHRY and CDR2 SYGVKD. V was shortened by 6 bases and J by 0 bases, with 12 bases between the two germline ends.

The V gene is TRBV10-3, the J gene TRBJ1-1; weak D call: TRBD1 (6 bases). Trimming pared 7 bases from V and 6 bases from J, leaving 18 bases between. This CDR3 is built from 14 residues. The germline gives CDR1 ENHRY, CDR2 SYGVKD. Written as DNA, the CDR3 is TGTGCCATCACCCAGGGACAATTCTTCCCTGAAGCTTTCTTT. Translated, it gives CAITQGQFFPEAFF.

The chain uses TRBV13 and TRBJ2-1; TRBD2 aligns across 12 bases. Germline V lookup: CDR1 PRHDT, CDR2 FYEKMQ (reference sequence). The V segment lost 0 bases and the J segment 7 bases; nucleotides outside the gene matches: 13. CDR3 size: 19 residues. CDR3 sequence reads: CASSLGRNRLAGVGNEQFF. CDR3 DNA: TGTGCCAGCAGCTTAGGCAGAAACAGACTAGCGGGAGTTGGGAATGAGCAGTTCTTC.

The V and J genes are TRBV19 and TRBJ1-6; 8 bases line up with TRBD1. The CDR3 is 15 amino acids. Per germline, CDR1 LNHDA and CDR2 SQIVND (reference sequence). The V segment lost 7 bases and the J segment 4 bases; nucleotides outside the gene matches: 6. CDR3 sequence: CASTPTGAYNSPLHF. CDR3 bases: TGTGCCAGTACCCCGACAGGGGCTTATAATTCACCCCTCCACTTT.

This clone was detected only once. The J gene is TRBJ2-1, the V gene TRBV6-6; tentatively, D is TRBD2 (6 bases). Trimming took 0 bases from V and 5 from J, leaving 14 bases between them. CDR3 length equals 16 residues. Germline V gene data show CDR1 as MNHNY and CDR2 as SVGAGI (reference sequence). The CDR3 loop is CASSYSYGRAHNEQFF. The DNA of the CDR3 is TGTGCCAGCAGTTACTCGTACGGGAGAGCCCACAATGAGCAGTTCTTC.

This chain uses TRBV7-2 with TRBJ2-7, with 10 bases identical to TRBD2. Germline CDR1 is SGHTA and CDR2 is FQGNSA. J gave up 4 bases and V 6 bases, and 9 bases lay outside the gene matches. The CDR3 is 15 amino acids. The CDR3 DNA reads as TGTGCCAGCAGACAAGGGATAGCGGGGGGATACGAGCAGTACTTC. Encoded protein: CASRQGIAGGYEQYF.

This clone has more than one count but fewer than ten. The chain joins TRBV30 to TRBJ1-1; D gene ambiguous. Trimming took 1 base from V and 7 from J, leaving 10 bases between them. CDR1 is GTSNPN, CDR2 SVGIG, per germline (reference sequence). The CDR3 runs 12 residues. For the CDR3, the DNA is TGTGCCTGGAGTGCTCGGCCAGGTGAAGCTTTCTTT. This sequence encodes CAWSARPGEAFF.